A selection of T cell receptor beta chains follows, all from one sample in a study of CD8 T cells in ankylosing spondylitis. TCRdb used MiXCR to reprocess the 5' RACE reads, holding one entry per CDR3 protein. This sample has some 220,000 distinct CDR3 sequences, with about 7% found just once. The specimen was blood, either unsorted or a sorted T cell fraction (not recorded which). Every receptor here comes from a male donor with ankylosing spondylitis. Each CDR3 is given with its conserved first and last residue. A D gene is named only where the DNA matches it firmly. Clone size is shown for a subset of rows, as once, few, many or a class of expanded clone.

j_call clone_size v_call d_call cdr3_nt cdr3_aa
TRBJ2-1 many TRBV29-1 NA TGCAGCGTTGAAGGGGACTGGGGGAGGTCGAATGAGCAGTTCTTC CSVEGDWGRSNEQFF
TRBJ2-1 few TRBV7-9 NA TGTGCCAGCAGGGGAACAGGGCAAGGGCAGTTCTTC CASRGTGQGQFF
TRBJ2-2 NA TRBV4-3 NA TGCGCCAGCAGCCAAGACACACTCCGGGCCGGGGAGCTGTTTTTT CASSQDTLRAGELFF
TRBJ2-1 many TRBV28 NA TGTGCCAGCAGCTACTCGGAACTATCTCAGTTCTTC CASSYSELSQFF
TRBJ2-7 few TRBV27 TRBD1 TGTGCCAGCAGTCTATCCCCCGGGACAGGGACCTACGAGCAGTACTTC CASSLSPGTGTYEQYF
TRBJ1-1 many TRBV9 NA TGTGCCAGCAGCGTAGCTAAGCAGGGTCCCACTGAAGCTTTCTTT CASSVAKQGPTEAFF
TRBJ2-7 many TRBV7-8 NA TGTGCCAGCAGCAACCCGGGACGTAGCTCCTACGAGCAGTACTTC CASSNPGRSSYEQYF
TRBJ2-4 many TRBV29-1 NA TGCAGCGGATGGGGACTAGCCAAAAACATTCAGTACTTC CSGWGLAKNIQYF
TRBJ2-1 many TRBV6-5 NA TGTGCCAGCAGTTACGATGGGGAGTTCTCCTACAATGAGCAGTTCTTC CASSYDGEFSYNEQFF
TRBJ2-7 few TRBV6-1 NA TGTGCCAGCAGCATCGGACGGACCTACGAGCAGTACTTC CASSIGRTYEQYF
TRBJ1-2 many TRBV6-5 NA TGTGCCAGCAGTTTCTCCGAGGGGACGGATGGCTACACCTTC CASSFSEGTDGYTF
TRBJ2-1 NA TRBV7-9 NA TGTGCCAGCAGCTGGGACCAGTACAATGAGCAGTTCTTC CASSWDQYNEQFF
TRBJ2-1 NA TRBV11-2 TRBD1 TGTGCCAGCAGCTCCCGGGACAGGGTAATGGATGAGCAGTTCTTC CASSSRDRVMDEQFF
TRBJ2-3 many TRBV4-2 NA TGTGCCAGCAGCCAACTCCCCTGGGACACAGATACGCAGTATTTT CASSQLPWDTDTQYF
TRBJ1-3 many TRBV4-2 NA TGTGCCAGCAGCCAAGACCTAACCATCGTTGGAAACACCATATATTTT CASSQDLTIVGNTIYF
TRBJ2-1 NA TRBV4-3 TRBD2 TGCGCCAGCAGATTTGGACTAGCGGGGCACAATGAGCAGTTCTTC CASRFGLAGHNEQFF
TRBJ2-1 few TRBV9 TRBD2 TGTGCCAGCAGCGTATACTCTAGCGGGGGGAGCTCCTACAATGAGCAGTTCTTC CASSVYSSGGSSYNEQFF
TRBJ1-1 many TRBV28 NA TGTGCCAGCAGTTTATTAGGGGAGGGGGACACTGAAGCTTTCTTT CASSLLGEGDTEAFF
TRBJ2-7 many TRBV27 NA TGTGCCAGCAGGATCAGGGGCCTCGGGTTTTACGAGCAGTACTTC CASRIRGLGFYEQYF
TRBJ2-1 many TRBV7-9 NA TGTGCCAGCAGCGAACGCAGGGTCCCCTACAATGAGCAGTTCTTC CASSERRVPYNEQFF
TRBJ2-1 few TRBV30 TRBD2 TGTGCCTGGAGTCCTCCGACTAGCGGGTTTGTTGAGCAGTTCTTC CAWSPPTSGFVEQFF
TRBJ2-7 few TRBV13 TRBD2 TGTGCCAGCAGCTTACGGGAGGGGACGATGGCAAGCTCCTACGAGCAGTACTTC CASSLREGTMASSYEQYF
TRBJ2-7 NA TRBV12-3/TRBV12-4 NA TGTGCCAGCAGTTTGGGGCCAATGTACGAGCAGTACTTC CASSLGPMYEQYF
TRBJ2-7 many TRBV5-1 NA TGCGCCAGCAGCTTGGCCCCCAGGGGAACCTACGAGCAGTACTTC CASSLAPRGTYEQYF
TRBJ2-1 NA TRBV13 NA TGTGCCAGCAAGTTGGTAATCAATGAGCAGTTCTTC CASKLVINEQFF
TRBJ2-5 NA TRBV19 TRBD2 TGTGCCAGTAGTATCACCGGGACTAGCGGGAGTAGGGGGGAGACCCAGTACTTC CASSITGTSGSRGETQYF
TRBJ1-1 many TRBV25-1 NA TGTGCCAGCAGTCCCCTGGGGGCCACTGAAGCTTTCTTT CASSPLGATEAFF
TRBJ1-1 few TRBV7-9 NA TGTGCCAGCAGCCCCCGGTTGCGGGATACTGAAGCTTTCTTT CASSPRLRDTEAFF
TRBJ2-6 many TRBV10-3 NA TGTGCCATCAGTAGCTGGGGGCAGCGCACTGGGGCCAACGTCCTGACTTTC CAISSWGQRTGANVLTF
TRBJ2-7 many TRBV4-2 TRBD2 TGTGCCAGCAGCCACGGGACTAGCGGGGCGTACGAGCAGTACTTC CASSHGTSGAYEQYF
TRBJ2-5 NA TRBV10-1 TRBD2 TGCGCCAGCAGTCCCTCCGGGAGGGCCCAAACCCAGTACTTC CASSPSGRAQTQYF
TRBJ2-5 many TRBV5-1 NA TGCGCCAGCAGCGCGGGGGAGACCCAGTACTTC CASSAGETQYF
TRBJ1-2 many TRBV9 TRBD1 TGTGCCAGCTCAATTGGAGGGGGCGAGGATGGCTACACCTTC CASSIGGGEDGYTF
TRBJ2-7 many TRBV29-1 NA TGCAGCGTTGAAGGTGGCAGGGGGGGACCCTACGAGCAGTACTTC CSVEGGRGGPYEQYF
TRBJ2-5 many TRBV7-9 TRBD1 TGTGCCAGCAGCTTTCCCGAAGAAGACAGGGAGGAGACCCAGTACTTC CASSFPEEDREETQYF
TRBJ2-3 many TRBV7-6 NA TGTGCCAGCAGCGTCCGGGACCCCCGTAGCACAGATACGCAGTATTTT CASSVRDPRSTDTQYF
TRBJ2-1 many TRBV10-3 TRBD2 TGTGCCATTCGGGAGGGGGGAAATGAGCAGTTCTTC CAIREGGNEQFF